The 15 T cell receptor beta chains below all came from one sample that was sequenced in a study of blood T cell repertoires in COVID-19. Measured with immunoSEQ multiplex PCR; TCRdb has only the in-frame clones, and not every one. Of under 150,000 clones in the sample, 85% to 90% were seen once. Sequenced input: PBMCs or T cells enriched from blood (not recorded which). The receptor source for this set is a woman in her twenties or thirties with acute COVID-19.

This rearrangement joins TRBV28 to TRBJ1-2, with TRBD1 matching over 8 bases. From germline, CDR1 is MDHEN and CDR2 SYDVKM. The CDR3 loop spans 15 amino acids. Trimming took 5 bases from V and 1 from J; bases not matched to a gene: 6. The CDR3, as DNA: TGTGCCAGCAGTAGAACAGGGGGTAGTAACTATGGCTACACCTTC. This codes for CASSRTGGSNYGYTF.

The chain employs TRBV9 and TRBJ2-7; D may be TRBD1 (6 bases). V lost 0 bases to trimming and J lost 5 bases, with 18 bases between them. CDR3 size: 16 residues. Germline V gene sequence: CDR1 SGDLS, CDR2 YYNGEE. CDR3 amino acids: CASSVEDMSGVHEQYF. In nucleotides, the CDR3 is TGTGCCAGCAGCGTAGAAGATATGTCAGGGGTCCACGAGCAGTACTTC. Full variable domain (rest looked up from reference TRBV9 and TRBJ2-7): DSGVTQTPKHLITATGQRVTLRCSPRSGDLSVYWYQQSLDQGLQFLIQYYNGEERAKGNILERFSAQQFPDLHSELNLSSLELGDSALYFCASSVEDMSGVHEQYFGPGTRLTVT.

This clone was counted a single time. This rearrangement joins TRBV5-1 to TRBJ2-1; TRBD1 matches 10 bases. V shed 4 bases, J shed 6 bases, and the junction held 13 bases outside the gene matches. Germline CDR1 reads SGHRS; CDR2 reads YFSETQ. This CDR3 region has 17 residues. CDR3 nucleotide sequence: TGCGCCAGCAGCCCAGTACCGGGACAGGGGCCTCCCAATGAGCAGTTCTTC. It yields the protein CASSPVPGQGPPNEQFF.

The chain couples TRBV27 to TRBJ1-2; 8 nucleotides align to TRBD1. The CDR3 spans 18 residues. The V gene's germline CDR1 is MNHEY and CDR2 SMNVEV (reference sequence). J lost 0 bases, V lost 7 bases, and 16 bases had no gene match. CDR3 in DNA: TGTGCCAGCACTACACGAGCAGGGGGCGGCCCCACTAACTATGGCTACACCTTC. Protein sequence: CASTTRAGGGPTNYGYTF.

J is TRBJ1-2 and V is TRBV12-3 or TRBV12-4; 9 nucleotides line up with TRBD1. The CDR3 has 13 amino acids. The J segment lost 8 bases and the V segment lost 6 bases, leaving 7 bases of the junction unmatched. The CDR3 protein is CASRAQGARGYTF. CDR3 DNA: TGTGCCAGCAGGGCACAGGGGGCGAGGGGCTACACCTTC.

This chain joins TRBV28 and TRBJ1-5; unclear D gene. From germline, CDR1 is MDHEN and CDR2 SYDVKM. V was shortened by 6 bases and J by 6 bases, with 12 bases between the two germline ends. This CDR3 has 13 residues. For the CDR3, the DNA is TGTGCCAGCAGCCCAGGTTTCGGTCAGCCCCAGCATTTT. Encoded protein: CASSPGFGQPQHF.

J is TRBJ1-2 and V is TRBV6-1; D might be TRBD1 (6 bases). The CDR3 runs to 13 residues. V gave up 3 bases and J gave up 7 bases, with 12 bases separating them. Germline-derived CDR1 and CDR2 are MNHNS and SASEGT. CDR3 bases: TGTGCCAGCAGTGAGCAGGGGTGGGCTGGCTACACCTTC. As protein: CASSEQGWAGYTF.

The chain joins TRBV11-3 to TRBJ1-1; D perhaps matches TRBD1 (6 bases). CDR1 and CDR2 from the germline V gene are SGHNT and YENEEA. The CDR3 sequence is 12 residues long. V shed 4 bases and J shed 8 bases, with 11 bases lying between them. The CDR3 reads CASSSTTGEAFF. As DNA, the CDR3 is TGTGCCAGCAGCTCCACCACAGGGGAAGCTTTCTTT.

Only one count was recorded for this clone. The CDR3 is CSASVLSGTEAFF. CDR3 sequence (DNA): TGCAGTGCTAGTGTACTGTCGGGCACTGAAGCTTTCTTT. V is TRBV20-1 and J is TRBJ1-1; D unresolved. The germline V and J ends were trimmed by 3 bases and 4 bases, with 12 bases remaining between them. There are 13 residues in the CDR3. CDR1 and CDR2 (germline): DFQATT, SNEGSKA (reference sequence).

The chain joins TRBV28 to TRBJ1-1, with TRBD1 matching over 10 bases. V lost 8 bases and J lost 5; bases outside the gene matches: 11. Germline V gene data show CDR1 as MDHEN and CDR2 as SYDVKM. The CDR3 runs to 15 residues. CDR3 protein: CASDIRQGARTEAFF. DNA of the CDR3: TGTGCCAGCGATATCAGACAGGGGGCTAGGACTGAAGCTTTCTTT. Based on the CDR3 plus reference TRBV28 and TRBJ1-1, the full variable domain is DVKVTQSSRYLVKRTGEKVFLECVQDMDHENMFWYRQDPGLGLRLIYFSYDVKMKEKGDIPEGYSVSREKKERFSLILESASTNQTSMYLCASDIRQGARTEAFFGQGTRLTVV.

The DNA of the CDR3 is TGTGCCAGCAGCCGCGGGCTAGTCTCCTACGAGCAGTACTTC. It specifies CASSRGLVSYEQYF. This chain links TRBV5-6 with TRBJ2-7, with D tentatively TRBD2 (5 bases). V dropped 4 bases and J dropped 0 bases, with 11 bases sitting between them. Germline assignment: CDR1 SGHDT and CDR2 YYEEEE. The CDR3 spans 14 residues.

The chain recombines TRBV5-4 with TRBJ1-1; D is perhaps TRBD1 (6 bases). Trimming took off 4 bases at V and 1 base at J, with 17 bases between the two ends. Germline V gives CDR1 SGHNT, CDR2 YYREEE (reference sequence). CDR3 length: 16 residues. As DNA, the CDR3 is TGTGCCAGCAGCCCCATAGGAGACAGGACGAACACTGAAGCTTTCTTT. It is translated as CASSPIGDRTNTEAFF.

V is TRBV7-2 and J is TRBJ2-7; D is unclear. The CDR3 spans 14 residues. CDR1 is SGHTA, CDR2 FQGNSA, per germline. V was pared by 4 bases and J by 5 bases, with 15 bases between. The CDR3 loop reads CASSSRQGSNEQYF. CDR3 nucleotides: TGTGCCAGCAGCTCGCGACAAGGCTCGAACGAGCAGTACTTC.

The rearrangement links TRBV15 to TRBJ2-2; D is ambiguous. The CDR3 totals 14 residues. Trimming left V 0 bases short and J 4 bases short, with 6 bases between. The germline gives CDR1 LNHNV, CDR2 YYDKDF (reference sequence). CDR3 loop: CATSRDLSTGELFF. Here the CDR3 DNA reads TGTGCCACCAGCAGAGATCTGAGCACCGGGGAGCTGTTTTTT.

This clone was observed once. J is TRBJ1-5 and V is TRBV5-6, with D possibly TRBD1 on 5 matching bases. Per germline, CDR1 SGHDT and CDR2 YYEEEE. The germline V and J ends were trimmed by 0 bases and 1 base, with 8 bases remaining between them. The CDR3 is 15 amino acids. The CDR3 loop is CASSLARGSNQPQHF. CDR3 DNA sequence: TGTGCCAGCAGCTTGGCCCGGGGGAGCAATCAGCCCCAGCATTTT.